The following is a T cell receptor (beta chain) sequence with its context. CDR3 length: 13 residues. Germline V CDR1 and CDR2: MNHEY, SVGAGI. V was clipped by 4 bases and J by 0 bases, with 6 bases between them. This sample is drawn from a study of control samples from healthy donors and cancer patients. TCRdb keeps only in-frame clones here, not all; method: immunoSEQ multiplex PCR. This sample has 70,000 to 80,000 clones; 80% to 90% occur once, and the top ten carry 1.5% to 2%. The receptor comes from a woman in her sixties with head and neck cancer. Sample: PBMCs. The chain has TRBV6-5 and TRBJ1-2; D unresolved. CDR3 residues: CASSFDTNYGYTF. The CDR3, as DNA: TGTGCCAGCAGTTTCGACACTAACTATGGCTACACCTTC.